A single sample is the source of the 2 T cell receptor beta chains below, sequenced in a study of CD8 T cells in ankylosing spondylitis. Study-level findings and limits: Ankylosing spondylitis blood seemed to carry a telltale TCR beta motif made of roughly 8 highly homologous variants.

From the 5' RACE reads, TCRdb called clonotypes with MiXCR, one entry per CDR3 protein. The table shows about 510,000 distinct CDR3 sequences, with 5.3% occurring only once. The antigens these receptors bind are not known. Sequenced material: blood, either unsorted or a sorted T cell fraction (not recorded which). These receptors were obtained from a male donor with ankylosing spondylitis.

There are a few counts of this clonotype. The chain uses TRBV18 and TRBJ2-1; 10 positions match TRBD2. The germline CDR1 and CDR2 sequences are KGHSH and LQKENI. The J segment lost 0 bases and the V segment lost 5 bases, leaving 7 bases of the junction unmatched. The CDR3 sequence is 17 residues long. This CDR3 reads CASSNSLAGVSYNEQFF. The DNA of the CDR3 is TGTGCCAGCTCAAATTCCCTAGCGGGGGTCTCCTACAATGAGCAGTTCTTC.

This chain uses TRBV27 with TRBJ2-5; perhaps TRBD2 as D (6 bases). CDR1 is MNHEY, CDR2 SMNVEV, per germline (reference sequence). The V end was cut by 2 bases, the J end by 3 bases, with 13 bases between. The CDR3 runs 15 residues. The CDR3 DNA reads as TGTGCCAGCAGTTTAGGTTACGGGAGTGAAGAGACCCAGTACTTC. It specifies CASSLGYGSEETQYF.